Listed here are 10 T cell receptor beta chains from one sample, sequenced in a study of T cells in Graves' hyperthyroidism and ophthalmopathy. Authors of the study amplified TCR beta CDR3 regions from RNA transcripts. An initial round of RT-PCR targeting the TCR CDR3 relied on the HTBI primer set. TCRdb processed the multiplex PCR reads anew with MiXCR; each CDR3 protein has one entry. The table lists roughly 500,000 distinct CDR3 sequences, around 45% of them singletons. Sequenced input: peripheral blood or thyroid tissue (not recorded which). The receptors shown here come from an adult woman with Graves' disease, either hyperthyroidism or ophthalmopathy (not recorded which).

This clonotype was picked up many times. The gene calls are TRBV6-6 and TRBJ1-3; D is uncertain. The CDR3 has 13 residues. Germline V gene sequence: CDR1 MNHNY, CDR2 SVGAGI (reference sequence). V was trimmed by 0 bases and J by 3 bases, leaving 3 bases between them. CDR3 coding DNA: TGTGCCAGCAGTTACTCTGGTGGAAACACCATATATTTT. Translating it yields CASSYSGGNTIYF.

This clonotype was recorded a few times. Its ends do not fully match the called genes, so a read error is possible. The chain is built from TRBV19 and TRBJ1-1; D is uncertain. This CDR3 comprises 12 residues. Germline loops: CDR1 LNHDA, CDR2 SQIVND (reference sequence). CDR3 residues: CASRHRNSEAFF. For the CDR3, the DNA is TGTGCCAGTAGGCATCGGAACTCTGAAGCTTTCTTT. Full variable domain (missing parts from reference TRBV19 and TRBJ1-1): DGGITQSPKYLFRKEGQNVTLSCEQNLNHDAMYWYRQDPGQGLRLIYYSQIVNDFQKGDIAEGYSVSREKKESFPLTVTSAQKNPTAFYLCASRHRNSEAFFGQGTRLTVV.

CDR3 amino acids: CASSVLGQVYNEQFF. The CDR3 bases are TGTGCCAGCAGCGTCCTTGGACAGGTATACAATGAGCAGTTCTTC. The chain recombines TRBV9 with TRBJ2-1; 7 nucleotides align to TRBD1. After removal of 2 bases from V and 4 bases from J, the junction contained 6 bases not matched to a gene. CDR1 is SGDLS and CDR2 is YYNGEE in the germline V gene. This CDR3 region has 15 residues.

Regarding this clonotype: A read error may account for a junction end that differs from germline. The rearrangement joins TRBV25-1 to TRBJ2-5, with TRBD2 matching over 10 bases. The CDR3 loop spans 16 amino acids. Looked up from germline, CDR1 is MGHDK and CDR2 is SYGVNS. The CDR3 region is CACSALAGGLEETQYF. CDR3 DNA: TGTGCCTGCAGTGCTTTAGCGGGAGGTTTGGAGGAGACCCAGTACTTC.

The rearrangement links TRBV10-3 to TRBJ2-7; D ambiguous. The CDR3 spans 13 residues. From germline, CDR1 is ENHRY and CDR2 SYGVKD. V was trimmed by 2 bases and J by 0 bases, leaving 5 bases between them. CDR3 bases: TGTGCCATCAGTGAGGACGGCTCCTACGAGCAGTACTTC. Amino acids: CAISEDGSYEQYF.

This clonotype was picked up a small number of times. The J gene is TRBJ1-2, the V gene TRBV28; possibly TRBD1 for D (6 bases). Looked up from germline, CDR1 is MDHEN and CDR2 is SYDVKM. This CDR3 spans 14 amino acids. The germline V and J ends were trimmed by 5 bases and 8 bases, with 18 bases remaining between them. For the CDR3, the DNA is TGTGCCAGCAGTCCCCCTACAGGGAGAATAGGCTACACCTTC. Protein product: CASSPPTGRIGYTF.

The DNA for the CDR3 is TGTGCCAGCAGCTCTCCAGGGGGCGGGGGAAGGATGGATGAAAAACTGTTTTTT. Protein: CASSSPGGGGRMDEKLFF. V and J are TRBV4-2 and TRBJ1-4; 8 positions agree with TRBD1. Germline V gene sequence: CDR1 LGHNA, CDR2 YNFKEQ. The length of the CDR3 is 18 residues. V lost 5 bases, J lost 6 bases, and 17 bases stayed unmatched.

This clonotype was counted ten times or more. J is TRBJ2-7 and V is TRBV11-2; D call uncertain. The V gene's germline CDR1 is SGHAT and CDR2 FQNNGV. Trimming took off 5 bases at V and 5 bases at J, with 16 bases between the two ends. This CDR3 has 14 amino acids. CDR3 DNA: TGTGCCAGCAGCCCCCCCTTGCGGTCCCACGAGCAGTACTTC. It codes for CASSPPLRSHEQYF.

This chain links TRBV9 with TRBJ2-5; TRBD2 aligns across 11 bases. The CDR3 loop spans 16 amino acids. CDR1 SGDLS and CDR2 YYNGEE come from the germline V gene. The trim removed 4 bases at V and 5 bases at J, leaving 10 bases unmatched. CDR3 DNA: TGTGCCAGCAGCTACACTAGCGGGGGCTGGGGGGAGACCCAGTACTTC. Its protein product is CASSYTSGGWGETQYF.

V usage is TRBV5-1 and J usage is TRBJ2-6, with D maybe TRBD1 (6 bases). V lost 3 bases, J lost 3 bases, and 7 bases lay in between. Germline lookup yields CDR1 SGHRS and CDR2 YFSETQ. The CDR3 totals 14 residues. CDR3 amino acids: CASSYRDGANVLTF. The DNA of the CDR3 is TGCGCCAGCAGCTACAGGGATGGGGCCAACGTCCTGACTTTC.